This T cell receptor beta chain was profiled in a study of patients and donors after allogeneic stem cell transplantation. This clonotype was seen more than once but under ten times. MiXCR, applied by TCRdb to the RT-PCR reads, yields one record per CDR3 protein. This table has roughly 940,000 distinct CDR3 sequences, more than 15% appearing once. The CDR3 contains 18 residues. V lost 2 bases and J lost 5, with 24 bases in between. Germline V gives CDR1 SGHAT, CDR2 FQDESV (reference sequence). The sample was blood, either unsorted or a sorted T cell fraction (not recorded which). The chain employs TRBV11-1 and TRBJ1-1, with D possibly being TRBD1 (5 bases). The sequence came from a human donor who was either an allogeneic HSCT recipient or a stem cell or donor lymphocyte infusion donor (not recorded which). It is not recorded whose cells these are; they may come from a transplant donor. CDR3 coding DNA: TGTGCCAGCAGCTTACCTTACCGGGAACCGAACCGGGGGACTGAAGCTTTCTTT. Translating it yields CASSLPYREPNRGTEAFF. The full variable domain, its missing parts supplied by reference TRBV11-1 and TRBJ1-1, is EAEVAQSPRYKITEKSQAVAFWCDPISGHATLYWYRQILGQGPELLVQFQDESVVDDSQLPKDRFSAERLKGVDSTLKIQPAELGDSAMYLCASSLPYREPNRGTEAFFGQGTRLTVV.